The clone carrying this TCR beta chain was observed a handful of times. The data were taken from a study of T cells after yellow fever vaccination. TCRdb itself ran the 5' RACE reads through MiXCR, one entry per CDR3 protein. Of roughly 500,000 distinct CDR3 sequences listed, 15% to 20% were seen once; the top ten hold approximately 15%. The CDR3 has 14 residues. The germline gives CDR1 LNHDA, CDR2 SQIVND (reference sequence). V lost 3 bases and J lost 2; bases outside the gene matches: 3. This TCR was recovered from a man aged 30 to 39 who received the YFV17D yellow fever vaccine. The chain links TRBV19 to TRBJ2-7; 8 positions agree with TRBD1. The sample in question was PBMCs, obtained 15 days after the yellow fever booster vaccination. CDR3: CASSIWTGPYEQYF. CDR3 sequence (DNA): TGTGCCAGTAGTATTTGGACAGGGCCCTACGAGCAGTACTTC.